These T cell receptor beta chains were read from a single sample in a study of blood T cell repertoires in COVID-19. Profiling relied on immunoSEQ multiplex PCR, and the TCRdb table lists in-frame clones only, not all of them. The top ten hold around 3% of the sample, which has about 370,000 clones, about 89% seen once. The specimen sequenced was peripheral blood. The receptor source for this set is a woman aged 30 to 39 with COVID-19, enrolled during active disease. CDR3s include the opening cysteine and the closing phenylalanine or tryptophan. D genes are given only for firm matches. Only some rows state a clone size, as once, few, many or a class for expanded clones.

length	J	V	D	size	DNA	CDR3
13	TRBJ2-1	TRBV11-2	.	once	TGTGCCAGCAGACTGACCCTAGGCTATGAGCAGTTCTTC	CASRLTLGYEQFF
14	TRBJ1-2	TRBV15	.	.	TGTGCCACCAGCTTTGAGGGGGTGACCTATGGCTACACCTTC	CATSFEGVTYGYTF
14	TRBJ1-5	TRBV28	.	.	TGTGCCAGCAATATCATGGGAGTGGATCAGCCCCAGCATTTT	CASNIMGVDQPQHF
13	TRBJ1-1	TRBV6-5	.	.	TGTGCCAGCAGTTCTGGACAGTACACTGAAGCTTTCTTT	CASSSGQYTEAFF
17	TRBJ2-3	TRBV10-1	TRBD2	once	TGCGCCAGCAGTGAAGCCATATCGGGAGGTAACACAGATACGCAGTATTTT	CASSEAISGGNTDTQYF
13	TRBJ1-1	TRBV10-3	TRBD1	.	TGTGCAGCGCGACAGGGTTGGAACACTGAAGCTTTCTTT	CAARQGWNTEAFF
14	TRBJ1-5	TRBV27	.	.	TGTGCCAGCAGTCGGCGGGATGGCAATCAGCCCCAGCATTTT	CASSRRDGNQPQHF
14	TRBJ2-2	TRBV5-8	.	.	TGTGCCAGCAGCTTGGGACTGCAGACCGGGGAGCTGTTTTTT	CASSLGLQTGELFF
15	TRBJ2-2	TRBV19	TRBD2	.	TGTGCCAGCAGCCGACTAGCGGAAAACACCGGGGAGCTGTTTTTT	CASSRLAENTGELFF
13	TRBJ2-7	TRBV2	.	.	TGTGCCAGCAGCCGGGACATGGGATTAGAGCAGTACTTC	CASSRDMGLEQYF
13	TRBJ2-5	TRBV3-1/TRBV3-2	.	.	TGTGCCAGCAGCCAAGGAGTTCAAGAGACCCAGTACTTC	CASSQGVQETQYF
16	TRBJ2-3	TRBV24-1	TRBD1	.	TGTGCCACCAGTGACCCGGGGACAGGGAAATCGGATACGCAGTATTTT	CATSDPGTGKSDTQYF
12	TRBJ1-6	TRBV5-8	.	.	TGTGCCAGCAGCTTGCAGGATTCACCCCTCCACTTT	CASSLQDSPLHF
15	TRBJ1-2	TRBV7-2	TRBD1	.	TGTGCCAGCAGCTTAGAGGGGACAGGGGGCGTTGGCTACACCTTC	CASSLEGTGGVGYTF
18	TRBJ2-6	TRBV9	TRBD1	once	TGTGCCAGCAGCGCCCGGGACAGGGGTTTTTCCGGGGCCAACGTCCTGACTTTC	CASSARDRGFSGANVLTF
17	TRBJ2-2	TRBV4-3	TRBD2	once	TGCGCCAGCAGCCAAGATGCCCGGGGGGGGAACACCGGGGAGCTGTTTTTT	CASSQDARGGNTGELFF
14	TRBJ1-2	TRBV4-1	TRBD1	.	TGCGCCAGCAGCCATCACAGGGGAGAGGATGGCTACACCTTC	CASSHHRGEDGYTF
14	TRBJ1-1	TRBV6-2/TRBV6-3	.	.	TGTGCCAGCAGTTACGGGGCAGGGAACACTGAAGCTTTCTTT	CASSYGAGNTEAFF
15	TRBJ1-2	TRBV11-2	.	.	TGTGCCAGCAGCTTGGGGGGGTTGACAGGCTATGGCTACACCTTC	CASSLGGLTGYGYTF
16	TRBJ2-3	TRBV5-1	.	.	TGCGCCAGCAGCTTGGTTTTCGAAGGGGGCACAGATACGCAGTATTTT	CASSLVFEGGTDTQYF
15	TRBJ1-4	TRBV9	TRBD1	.	TGTGCCAGCAGCGCCCCTGGGACAGTTAATGAAAAACTGTTTTTT	CASSAPGTVNEKLFF
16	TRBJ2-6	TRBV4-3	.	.	TGCGCCAGCAGCCAAGAGCCAGGCTCTGGGGCCAACGTCCTGACTTTC	CASSQEPGSGANVLTF
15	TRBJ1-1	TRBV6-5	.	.	TGTGCCAGCAGTTACAAGGCGGCTGGTGGCACTGAAGCTTTCTTT	CASSYKAAGGTEAFF